Listed below are T cell receptor beta chains from one sample, sequenced in a study of vaccination and CD4 T cells after COVID-19. TCRdb reanalysed the PCR reads using MiXCR and keeps one entry per CDR3 protein. The sample has tens of thousands of distinct CDR3 sequences, 28% seen once. Their specific antigens are unknown. Sequencing used CD4+ T cells from blood, cultured in vitro, obtained about 7 months after SARS-CoV-2 vaccination. These receptors were collected from a human donor who had recovered from COVID-19. The CDR3 runs from the conserved cysteine through the conserved F or W. The order of the fields is clone size, J gene, V gene, D gene, CDR3 protein, CDR3 DNA. A D gene is named only where the DNA matches it firmly. Not all rows give a size; the values are once, few, many and, for expanded clones, a class.

size: -
J: TRBJ1-6
V: TRBV11-2
D: -
CDR3: CASSLEGLYNSPLHF
DNA: TGTGCCAGCAGCTTAGAGGGGCTTTATAATTCACCCCTCCACTTT

size: few
J: TRBJ1-1
V: TRBV6-1
D: TRBD1
CDR3: CASNKADRGRGTEAFF
DNA: TGTGCCAGCAATAAAGCCGACAGGGGGCGAGGCACTGAAGCTTTCTTT

size: -
J: TRBJ2-1
V: TRBV20-1
D: -
CDR3: CSATFGAQRFF
DNA: TGCAGTGCTACCTTTGGAGCCCAGAGGTTCTTC

size: -
J: TRBJ1-5
V: TRBV18
D: TRBD1
CDR3: CASSPGQGDQPQHF
DNA: TGTGCCAGCTCACCTGGACAGGGGGACCAGCCCCAGCATTTT

size: -
J: TRBJ2-7
V: TRBV7-2
D: TRBD1
CDR3: CASSRRDRADEQYF
DNA: TGTGCCAGCAGCCGCCGGGACAGGGCCGACGAGCAGTACTTC

size: few
J: TRBJ1-1
V: TRBV20-1
D: -
CDR3: CSACGQLDMNTEAFF
DNA: TGCAGTGCTTGCGGACAGCTTGACATGAACACTGAAGCTTTCTTT

size: -
J: TRBJ1-1
V: TRBV10-3
D: -
CDR3: CAISAGGVRGTEAFF
DNA: TGTGCCATCAGTGCGGGGGGGGTCCGGGGCACTGAAGCTTTCTTT

size: few
J: TRBJ2-1
V: TRBV6-5
D: TRBD2
CDR3: CASSSWTSGSEQFF
DNA: TGTGCCAGCAGTTCTTGGACTAGCGGGTCTGAGCAGTTCTTC

size: -
J: TRBJ2-3
V: TRBV11-1
D: -
CDR3: CASSPIQGGTDTQYF
DNA: TGTGCCAGCAGCCCCATCCAAGGGGGCACAGATACGCAGTATTTT

size: -
J: TRBJ2-5
V: TRBV2
D: -
CDR3: CASSGRSLGAQYF
DNA: TGTGCCAGCAGTGGTCGTTCTCTCGGGGCCCAGTACTTC

size: -
J: TRBJ2-3
V: TRBV7-9
D: -
CDR3: CASSSDYTDTQYF
DNA: TGTGCCAGCAGCTCAGACTACACAGATACGCAGTATTTT

size: -
J: TRBJ2-7
V: TRBV20-1
D: TRBD2
CDR3: CSARPPHLAGAYEQYF
DNA: TGCAGTGCTAGACCGCCCCACCTAGCGGGCGCCTACGAGCAGTACTTC

size: few
J: TRBJ2-7
V: TRBV19
D: TRBD2
CDR3: CASSRGLAGDPPYEQYF
DNA: TGTGCCAGTAGTCGTGGACTAGCGGGAGATCCCCCCTACGAGCAGTACTTC

size: -
J: TRBJ2-7
V: TRBV2
D: -
CDR3: CASSDLDEQYF
DNA: TGTGCCAGCAGTGACCTCGACGAGCAGTACTTC

size: -
J: TRBJ1-1
V: TRBV7-3
D: -
CDR3: CASSFHRVTNTEAFF
DNA: TGTGCCAGCAGCTTTCACAGGGTTACGAACACTGAAGCTTTCTTT

size: -
J: TRBJ2-3
V: TRBV7-3
D: -
CDR3: CASSFSSTDTQYF
DNA: TGTGCCAGCAGCTTTTCTAGCACAGATACGCAGTATTTT

size: few
J: TRBJ2-1
V: TRBV27
D: TRBD1
CDR3: CASSLGGQGAHEQFF
DNA: TGTGCCAGCAGTTTAGGGGGACAGGGGGCACATGAGCAGTTCTTC

size: few
J: TRBJ2-1
V: TRBV20-1
D: TRBD2
CDR3: CSASSSGSSTYNEQFF
DNA: TGCAGTGCTAGCTCTAGCGGGAGTTCAACCTACAATGAGCAGTTCTTC

size: once
J: TRBJ1-6
V: TRBV19
D: TRBD1
CDR3: CASRGQQLTNNSPLHF
DNA: TGTGCCAGTAGGGGACAGCAGCTTACCAATAATTCACCCCTCCACTTT

size: -
J: TRBJ2-7
V: TRBV20-1
D: TRBD1
CDR3: CSAQRDRGGPYEQYF
DNA: TGCAGTGCCCAGCGGGACAGGGGAGGGCCCTACGAGCAGTACTTC

size: -
J: TRBJ2-3
V: TRBV5-4
D: -
CDR3: CASSSLEAVHTQYF
DNA: TGTGCCAGCAGCTCCCTCGAAGCGGTTCATACGCAGTATTTT

size: -
J: TRBJ2-5
V: TRBV6-1
D: -
CDR3: CATRLTTWGETQYF
DNA: TGTGCCACAAGATTAACGACTTGGGGAGAGACCCAGTACTTC

size: -
J: TRBJ2-5
V: TRBV27
D: TRBD2
CDR3: CASSSPPSAGGFQETQYF
DNA: TGTGCCAGCAGCTCCCCGCCCTCAGCGGGAGGCTTCCAAGAGACCCAGTACTTC

size: -
J: TRBJ2-7
V: TRBV7-2
D: -
CDR3: CASSLGSGQQYF
DNA: TGTGCCAGCAGCTTAGGGTCAGGTCAGCAGTACTTC

size: -
J: TRBJ2-2
V: TRBV20-1
D: TRBD2
CDR3: CSASNSGKNTGELFF
DNA: TGCAGTGCTAGCAATAGCGGGAAGAACACCGGGGAGCTGTTTTTT

size: -
J: TRBJ1-3
V: TRBV6-5
D: -
CDR3: CASSYSTASDTIYF
DNA: TGTGCCAGCAGTTACAGCACCGCTAGCGACACCATATATTTT

size: -
J: TRBJ2-7
V: TRBV29-1
D: -
CDR3: CSVEGPRLRGQNREQYF
DNA: TGCAGCGTTGAGGGCCCCCGTCTAAGAGGCCAGAATCGGGAGCAGTACTTC

size: -
J: TRBJ2-2
V: TRBV7-9
D: -
CDR3: CASADSGELFF
DNA: TGTGCCAGTGCAGATTCCGGGGAGCTGTTTTTT

size: few
J: TRBJ2-1
V: TRBV6-1
D: -
CDR3: CASRPTRGRYNEQFF
DNA: TGTGCCAGCAGGCCCACCAGAGGACGGTACAATGAGCAGTTCTTC

size: few
J: TRBJ2-7
V: TRBV20-1
D: -
CDR3: CSAWDNSYEQYF
DNA: TGCAGTGCATGGGACAACTCCTACGAGCAGTACTTC

size: few
J: TRBJ1-6
V: TRBV7-2
D: TRBD1
CDR3: CASSFPGQGGFNSPLHF
DNA: TGTGCCAGCAGCTTCCCCGGACAGGGGGGTTTCAATTCACCCCTCCACTTT

size: -
J: TRBJ2-5
V: TRBV20-1
D: -
CDR3: CSASGQETQYF
DNA: TGCAGTGCTAGCGGCCAAGAGACCCAGTACTTC